This T cell receptor (beta chain) was captured by sequencing in a study of T cells in Graves' hyperthyroidism and ophthalmopathy. RNA transcripts were the template for amplifying TCR beta CDR3 regions. The HTBI set primed first-round TCR CDR3 RT-PCR. TCRdb ran MiXCR on the multiplex PCR reads and lists one entry per CDR3 protein. Of about 420,000 distinct CDR3 sequences listed, around 14% are singletons. Clinicians diagnosed patients from clinical symptoms, serum thyroxine and TRAb, thyroid ultrasound and orbital computed tomography. The J segment lost 1 base and the V segment lost 5 bases, leaving 12 bases of the junction unmatched. There are 18 residues in the CDR3. Germline CDR1 reads LNHDA; CDR2 reads SQIVND (reference sequence). This clonotype occurred once. This may be a read error, as it is one base from a much larger clone.

Sequencing was performed on blood. This sequence joins TRBV19 and TRBJ1-4; TRBD1 matches 8 bases. The sequence came from a woman between 18 and 29 years old with Graves' hyperthyroidism. CDR3 region: CASSAEGDRLLTNEKLFF. The CDR3 nucleotides read TGTGCCAGTAGTGCCGAAGGGGACAGGCTTTTAACTAATGAAAAACTGTTTTTT.